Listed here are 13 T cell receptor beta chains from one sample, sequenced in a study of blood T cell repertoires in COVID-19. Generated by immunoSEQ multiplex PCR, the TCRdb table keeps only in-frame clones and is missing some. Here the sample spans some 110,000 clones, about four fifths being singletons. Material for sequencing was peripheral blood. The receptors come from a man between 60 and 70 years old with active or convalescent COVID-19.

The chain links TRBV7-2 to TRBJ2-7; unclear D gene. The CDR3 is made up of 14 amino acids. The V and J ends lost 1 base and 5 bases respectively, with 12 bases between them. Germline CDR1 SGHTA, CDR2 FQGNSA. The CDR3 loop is CASSLGPGFHEQYF. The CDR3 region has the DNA TGTGCCAGCAGCTTAGGGCCAGGTTTTCACGAGCAGTACTTC.

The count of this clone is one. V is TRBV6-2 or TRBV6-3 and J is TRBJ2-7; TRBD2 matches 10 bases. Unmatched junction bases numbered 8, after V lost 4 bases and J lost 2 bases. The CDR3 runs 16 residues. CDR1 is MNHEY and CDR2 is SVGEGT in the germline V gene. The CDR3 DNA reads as TGTGCCAGCAGTTCCTTGGGGAGCGGGAGGGCCTACGAGCAGTACTTC. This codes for CASSSLGSGRAYEQYF.

In DNA, the CDR3 is TGTGCCAGCAGTTCCCAATGGGGAGGGCCGGGGGACGAGCAGTACTTC. This gives the protein CASSSQWGGPGDEQYF. The gene calls are TRBV6-6 and TRBJ2-7; TRBD2 agrees at 7 bases. The CDR3 has 16 amino acids. The V segment lost 4 bases and the J segment 5 bases; nucleotides outside the gene matches: 14. The V gene's germline CDR1 is MNHNY and CDR2 SVGAGI (reference sequence).

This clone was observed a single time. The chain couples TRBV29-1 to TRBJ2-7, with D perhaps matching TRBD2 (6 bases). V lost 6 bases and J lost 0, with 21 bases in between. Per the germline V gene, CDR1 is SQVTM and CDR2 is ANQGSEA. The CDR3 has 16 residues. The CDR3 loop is CSVERLRDGSSYEQYF. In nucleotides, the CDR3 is TGCAGCGTGGAGAGACTCCGGGACGGGAGCTCCTACGAGCAGTACTTC.

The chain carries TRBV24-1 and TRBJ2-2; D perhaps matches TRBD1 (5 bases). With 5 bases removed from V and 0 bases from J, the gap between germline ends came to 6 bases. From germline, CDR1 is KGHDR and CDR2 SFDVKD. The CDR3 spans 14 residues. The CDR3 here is CATSGQPNTGELFF. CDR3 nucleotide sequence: TGTGCCACCAGTGGACAGCCGAACACCGGGGAGCTGTTTTTT.

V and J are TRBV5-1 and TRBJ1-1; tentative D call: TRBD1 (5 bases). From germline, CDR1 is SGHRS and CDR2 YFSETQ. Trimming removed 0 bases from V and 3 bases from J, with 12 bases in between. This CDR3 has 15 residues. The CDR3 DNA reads TGCGCCAGCAGCTTGGGAGGACGGGGGGACACTGAAGCTTTCTTT. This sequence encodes CASSLGGRGDTEAFF.

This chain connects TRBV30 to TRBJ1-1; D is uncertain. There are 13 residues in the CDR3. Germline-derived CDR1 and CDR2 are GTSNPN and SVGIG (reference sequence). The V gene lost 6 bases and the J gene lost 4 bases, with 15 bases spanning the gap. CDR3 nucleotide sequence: TGTGCCTGCCTGGGGAGGGCGGGCACTGAAGCTTTCTTT. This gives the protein CACLGRAGTEAFF.

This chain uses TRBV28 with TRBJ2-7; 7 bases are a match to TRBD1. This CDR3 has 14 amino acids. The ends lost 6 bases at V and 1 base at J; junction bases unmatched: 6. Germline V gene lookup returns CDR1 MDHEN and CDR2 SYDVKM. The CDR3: CASRTWDSSYEQYF. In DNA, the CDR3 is TGTGCCAGCAGAACATGGGACAGTTCCTACGAGCAGTACTTC.

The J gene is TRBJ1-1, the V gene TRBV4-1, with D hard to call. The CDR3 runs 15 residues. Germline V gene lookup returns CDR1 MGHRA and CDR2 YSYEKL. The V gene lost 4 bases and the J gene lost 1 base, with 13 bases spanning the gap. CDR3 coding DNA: TGCGCCAGCAGCCCCGGAGGAGGGAGGAACACTGAAGCTTTCTTT. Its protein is CASSPGGGRNTEAFF.

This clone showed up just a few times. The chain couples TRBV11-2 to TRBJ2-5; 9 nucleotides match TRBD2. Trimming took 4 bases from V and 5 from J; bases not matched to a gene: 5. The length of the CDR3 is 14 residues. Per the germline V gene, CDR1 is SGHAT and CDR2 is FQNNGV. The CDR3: CASSSSGRLETQYF. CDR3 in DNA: TGTGCCAGCAGCTCCAGCGGGAGGCTTGAGACCCAGTACTTC.

CDR3 sequence reads: CASSRQGQETQYF. The CDR3 region has the DNA TGTGCCAGCAGCCGACAGGGGCAAGAGACCCAGTACTTC. The gene calls are TRBV3-1 (or the pseudogene TRBV3-2) and TRBJ2-5; TRBD1 aligns across 8 bases. Germline V gene lookup returns CDR1 LGHDT and CDR2 YNNKEL (reference sequence). Germline trimming cut 4 bases from V and 2 bases from J; bases unmatched to any gene: 0. This CDR3 spans 13 amino acids.

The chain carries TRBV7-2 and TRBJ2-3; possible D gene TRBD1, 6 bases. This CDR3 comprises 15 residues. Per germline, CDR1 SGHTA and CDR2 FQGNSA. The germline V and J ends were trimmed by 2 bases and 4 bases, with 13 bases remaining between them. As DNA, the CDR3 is TGTGCCAGCAGCTTAATTCACAGGGCGGCAGATACGCAGTATTTT. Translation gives CASSLIHRAADTQYF.

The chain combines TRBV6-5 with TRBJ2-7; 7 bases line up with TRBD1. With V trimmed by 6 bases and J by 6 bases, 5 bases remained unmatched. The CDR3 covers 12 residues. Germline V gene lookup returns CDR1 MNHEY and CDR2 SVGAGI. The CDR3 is CASSYRGGEQYF. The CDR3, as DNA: TGTGCCAGCAGCTACAGGGGTGGCGAGCAGTACTTC.